Each of the 20 T cell receptor beta chains below was sequenced from the same sample in a study of beta chain features in type 1 diabetes. Regarding the study as a whole: Patients with Type 1 diabetes showed moderately but significantly shorter TCRB CDR3s in all four CD4+ subsets.

Their recognized antigens are unknown. The entirety of the isolated RNA underwent reverse transcription, so expressed TCRB transcripts were sequenced. Sequenced by immunoSEQ multiplex PCR; TCRdb stores in-frame clones only, minus some. The data show 300,000 to 400,000 clones, 9.5% to 10% seen once. The sequencing input was central memory CD4+ T cells from blood. The receptors originated from a man aged 25-45 years with type 1 diabetes.

Many counts were recorded for this clone. The V call is TRBV10-3, the J call TRBJ1-5, with unresolved D. The CDR3 spans 13 residues. The V and J ends lost 2 bases and 9 bases respectively, with 11 bases between them. Germline values: CDR1 ENHRY, CDR2 SYGVKD. In DNA form, the CDR3 reads TGTGCCATCAGTGAGATGTGGGAGAGGCCCCAGCATTTT. It codes for CAISEMWERPQHF.

This clone was counted at least ten times. The chain's CDR3 is CASSWAKAGRENEAFF. The CDR3 nucleotides are TGTGCCAGCAGTTGGGCGAAGGCCGGGCGTGAAAATGAAGCTTTCTTT. This rearrangement joins TRBV6-5 to TRBJ1-1; no firm D call. Germline V gene sequence: CDR1 MNHEY, CDR2 SVGAGI. This CDR3 contains 16 residues. V lost 4 bases, J lost 7 bases, and 22 bases lay in between.

This clone was seen a handful of times. V gene TRBV2 combines with J gene TRBJ2-7; the D is unclear. The germline gives CDR1 SNHLY, CDR2 FYNNEI. The ends were cut back, 6 bases at V and 3 bases at J, with 9 bases in the middle. This CDR3 contains 12 residues. CDR3 coding DNA: TGTGCCAGCAGGAGAATAGACTACGAGCAGTACTTC. It codes for CASRRIDYEQYF.

This clone was seen only a few times. The chain couples TRBV6-5 to TRBJ2-3, with D unclear. Trimming took off 6 bases at V and 2 bases at J, with 9 bases between the two ends. The CDR3 runs 13 residues. Germline V gene lookup returns CDR1 MNHEY and CDR2 SVGAGI. DNA for the CDR3: TGTGCCAGCAGCCGCCAATCCACAGATACGCAGTATTTT. Translated, it gives CASSRQSTDTQYF.

This clone was detected a few times. The chain recombines TRBV6-5 with TRBJ2-2; a weak D match, TRBD2 (6 bases). CDR1 is MNHEY, CDR2 SVGAGI, per germline. Trimming removed 6 bases at V and 7 bases at J, with 9 bases between. This CDR3 spans 12 amino acids. The CDR3 sequence: CASRWEDGELFF. CDR3 bases: TGTGCCAGCAGATGGGAGGACGGGGAGCTGTTTTTT.

This clone has a handful of counts. The V and J genes are TRBV6-4 and TRBJ2-3; unclear D gene. V lost 3 bases to trimming and J lost 4 bases, with 8 bases between them. Germline V lookup: CDR1 MRHNA, CDR2 SNTAGT. The CDR3 runs 13 residues. CDR3: CASSEETADTQYF. CDR3 bases: TGTGCCAGCAGTGAAGAGACGGCAGATACGCAGTATTTT.

This clone was counted only a few times. One end of the junction varies from germline; a read error may be responsible. The chain couples TRBV7-9 to TRBJ2-7; 10 nucleotides line up with TRBD2. In germline, CDR1 is SEHNR, CDR2 FQNEAQ (reference sequence). The CDR3 runs 18 residues. CDR3 in amino acids: CASSPKFRLAGVSHEQYF. Written as DNA, the CDR3 is TGTGCCAGCAGCCCCAAGTTTCGCCTAGCGGGAGTCTCCCACGAGCAGTACTTC. The full variable domain, with the rest looked up from reference TRBV7-9 and TRBJ2-7, is DTGVSQNPRHKITKRGQNVTFRCDPISEHNRLYWYRQTLGQGPEFLTYFQNEAQLEKSRLLSDRFSAERPKGSFSTLEIQRTEQGDSAMYLCASSPKFRLAGVSHEQYFGPGTRLTVT.

The CDR3 loop reads CASSQGLAQETQYF. CDR3 DNA sequence: TGCGCCAGCAGCCAGGGACTAGCGCAAGAGACCCAGTACTTC. V is TRBV5-1 and J is TRBJ2-5; the match to TRBD2 covers 10 bases. The CDR3 length is 14 residues. V lost 4 bases and J lost 2; bases outside the gene matches: 2. CDR1 and CDR2 from the germline V gene are SGHRS and YFSETQ.

This sequence joins TRBV5-6 and TRBJ2-1; the match to TRBD1 covers 9 bases. J was trimmed by 1 base and V by 4 bases; bases with no gene match: 6. Germline loops: CDR1 SGHDT, CDR2 YYEEEE. The CDR3 extends over 16 amino acids. The CDR3 DNA reads as TGTGCCAGCAGCGCCTCCGGGACAGGGTCCTACAATGAGCAGTTCTTC. As protein: CASSASGTGSYNEQFF.

The chain links TRBV27 to TRBJ2-2; D call uncertain. This CDR3 spans 14 amino acids. Trimming shortened V by 3 bases and J by 2 bases, and 7 bases separated the two germline ends. Germline CDR1 is MNHEY and CDR2 is SMNVEV (reference sequence). Here the CDR3 reads CASSLATNTGELFF. As DNA, the CDR3 is TGTGCCAGCAGTTTGGCTACTAACACCGGGGAGCTGTTTTTT.

This clone was picked up many times. The genes are TRBV28 and TRBJ1-2, with no clear D. The CDR3 runs 15 residues. Trimming pared 2 bases from V and 3 bases from J, leaving 13 bases between. Germline V gene data show CDR1 as MDHEN and CDR2 as SYDVKM. In nucleotides, the CDR3 is TGTGCCAGCAGTTTACGAAACGCGGGGTACTATGGCTACACCTTC. Protein sequence: CASSLRNAGYYGYTF.

This clone was counted only a few times. The chain joins TRBV7-2 to TRBJ1-2; the D gene is possibly TRBD1 (5 bases). The V and J ends lost 5 bases and 7 bases respectively, with 11 bases between them. The CDR3 has 12 amino acids. Germline V gene lookup returns CDR1 SGHTA and CDR2 FQGNSA. CDR3 region: CASSPGRVGYTF. CDR3 nucleotide sequence: TGTGCCAGCAGCCCCGGCAGGGTTGGCTACACCTTC.

Only a few counts were recorded for this clone. With only one base between it and a far larger clone, this is likely a read error. The V and J genes are TRBV7-3 and TRBJ2-7; 15 positions agree with TRBD2. This CDR3 spans 15 amino acids. The germline CDR1 and CDR2 sequences are SGHTA and FQGTGA. V lost 5 bases to trimming and J lost 6 bases; unmatched junction nucleotides: 5. The CDR3 DNA is TGTGCCAGCAGCCACGGACTAGCGGGAGGGGGCGAGCAGTACTTC. Residues: CASSHGLAGGGEQYF.

This clone was counted a few times. This chain links TRBV7-2 with TRBJ2-3; D is uncertain. V shed 2 bases and J shed 2 bases, with 11 bases lying between them. The CDR3 runs to 15 residues. Germline CDR1 and CDR2: SGHTA and FQGNSA. CDR3 DNA sequence: TGTGCCAGCAGCTTAATTGTAAGCCTCACAGATACGCAGTATTTT. Translation: CASSLIVSLTDTQYF. The entire variable domain, with the rest obtained from reference TRBV7-2 and TRBJ2-3, is as follows: GAGVSQSPSNKVTEKGKDVELRCDPISGHTALYWYRQSLGQGLEFLIYFQGNSAPDKSGLPSDRFSAERTGGSVSTLTIQRTQQEDSAVYLCASSLIVSLTDTQYFGPGTRLTVL.

This clone has more than one count but fewer than ten. V is TRBV18 and J is TRBJ2-7, with 9 bases that match TRBD1. Germline V CDR1 and CDR2: KGHSH, LQKENI. The CDR3 is 15 residues long. J lost 7 bases, V lost 0 bases, and 7 bases had no gene match. Here the CDR3 reads CASSPPVGQGREQYF. Written as DNA, the CDR3 is TGTGCCAGCTCACCACCGGTGGGACAGGGAAGAGAGCAGTACTTC.

This clone was picked up a small number of times. This sequence joins TRBV5-1 and TRBJ1-5; 7 nucleotides line up with TRBD1. The germline V gene encodes CDR1 SGHRS and CDR2 YFSETQ. This CDR3 is built from 13 residues. J lost 4 bases, V lost 4 bases, and 2 bases had no gene match. The CDR3 loop reads CASSMGQNQPQHF. CDR3 in DNA: TGCGCCAGCAGCATGGGACAGAATCAGCCCCAGCATTTT.

The chain has TRBV14 and TRBJ2-3; no clear D gene. Germline CDR1 reads SGHDN; CDR2 reads FVKESK. The CDR3 is 16 amino acids. V was shortened by 1 base and J by 0 bases, with 11 bases between the two germline ends. DNA of the CDR3: TGTGCCAGCAGCCAAGGGGCGCGGTCCAGCACAGATACGCAGTATTTT. This gives the protein CASSQGARSSTDTQYF. The complete variable domain, with remaining parts taken from reference TRBV14 and TRBJ2-3, reads EAGVTQFPSHSVIEKGQTVTLRCDPISGHDNLYWYRRVMGKEIKFLLHFVKESKQDESGMPNNRFLAERTGGTYSTLKVQPAELEDSGVYFCASSQGARSSTDTQYFGPGTRLTVL.

This clone was detected only a few times. The chain uses TRBV6-6 and TRBJ2-5, with 9 bases lining up with TRBD2. Germline CDR1 is MNHNY and CDR2 is SVGAGI (reference sequence). Trimming at V came to 10 bases and at J to 5 bases, leaving 14 bases not matched to a gene. The CDR3 spans 15 residues. The CDR3 nucleotides read TGTGCCATCTCGGCCGTAGCGGGAGTTGGGGAGACCCAGTACTTC. This sequence encodes CAISAVAGVGETQYF.

Notes on this clone: Distinct nucleotide sequences in the sample also encode this CDR3. The gene calls are TRBV6-5 and TRBJ2-7, with TRBD1 matching 8 bases. The CDR3 sequence is 14 residues long. V trimming: 2 bases; J trimming: 2 bases; junction bases outside the gene matches: 2. CDR1 and CDR2 (germline): MNHEY, SVGAGI. The CDR3 protein is CASSYGQGTYEQYF. The CDR3 coding sequence is TGTGCCAGCAGTTACGGACAGGGAACCTACGAGCAGTACTTC.

This clone was observed at least ten times. The chain is built from TRBV5-1 and TRBJ2-3; TRBD2 agrees at 15 bases. CDR1 is SGHRS, CDR2 YFSETQ, per germline. The CDR3 contains 17 residues. V gave up 4 bases and J gave up 5 bases; unmatched junction bases: 8. DNA of the CDR3: TGCGCCAGCAGCCCCGGACTAGCGGGAGGGCCGGGAGATACGCAGTATTTT. It is translated as CASSPGLAGGPGDTQYF.